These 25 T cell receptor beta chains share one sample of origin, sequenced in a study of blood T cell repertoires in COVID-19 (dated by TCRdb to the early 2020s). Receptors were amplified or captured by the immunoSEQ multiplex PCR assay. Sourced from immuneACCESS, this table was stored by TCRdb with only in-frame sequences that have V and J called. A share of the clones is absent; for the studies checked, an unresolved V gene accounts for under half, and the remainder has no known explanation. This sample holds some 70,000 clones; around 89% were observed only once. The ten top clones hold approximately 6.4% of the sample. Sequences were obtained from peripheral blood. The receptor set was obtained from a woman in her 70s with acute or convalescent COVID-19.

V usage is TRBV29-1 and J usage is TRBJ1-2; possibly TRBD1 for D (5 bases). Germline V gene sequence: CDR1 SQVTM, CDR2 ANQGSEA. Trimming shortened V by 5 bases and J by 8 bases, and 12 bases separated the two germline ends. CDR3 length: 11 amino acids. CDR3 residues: CSVLGGEGYTF. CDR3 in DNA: TGCAGCGTTTTGGGGGGAGAAGGCTACACCTTC.

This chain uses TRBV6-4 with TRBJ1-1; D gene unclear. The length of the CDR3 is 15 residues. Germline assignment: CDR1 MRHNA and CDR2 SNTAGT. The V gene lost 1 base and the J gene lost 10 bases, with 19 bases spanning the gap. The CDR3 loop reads CASSDLGGLWEVAFF. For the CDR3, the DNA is TGTGCCAGCAGTGACTTAGGAGGCTTGTGGGAAGTAGCTTTCTTT.

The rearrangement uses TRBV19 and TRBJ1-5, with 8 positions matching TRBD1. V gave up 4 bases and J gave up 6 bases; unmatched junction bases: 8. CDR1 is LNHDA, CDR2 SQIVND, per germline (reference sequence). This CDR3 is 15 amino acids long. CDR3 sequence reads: CASSTDRGGRQPQHF. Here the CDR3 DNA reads TGTGCCAGTAGTACCGACAGGGGCGGACGTCAGCCCCAGCATTTT.

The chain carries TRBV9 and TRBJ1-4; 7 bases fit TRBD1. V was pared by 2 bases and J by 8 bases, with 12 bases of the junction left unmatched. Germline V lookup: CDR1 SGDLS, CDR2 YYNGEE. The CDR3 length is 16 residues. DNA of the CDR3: TGTGCCAGCAGCGTTGATGATGCCAGGGGGAGCGAAAAACTGTTTTTT. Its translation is CASSVDDARGSEKLFF.

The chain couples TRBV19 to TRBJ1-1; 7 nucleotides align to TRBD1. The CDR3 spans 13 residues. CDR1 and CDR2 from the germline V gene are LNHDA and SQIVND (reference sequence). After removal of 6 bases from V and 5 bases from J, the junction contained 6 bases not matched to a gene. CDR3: CASSRGVETEAFF. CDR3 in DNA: TGTGCCAGTAGCAGGGGGGTCGAAACTGAAGCTTTCTTT. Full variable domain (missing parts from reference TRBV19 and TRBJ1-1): DGGITQSPKYLFRKEGQNVTLSCEQNLNHDAMYWYRQDPGQGLRLIYYSQIVNDFQKGDIAEGYSVSREKKESFPLTVTSAQKNPTAFYLCASSRGVETEAFFGQGTRLTVV.

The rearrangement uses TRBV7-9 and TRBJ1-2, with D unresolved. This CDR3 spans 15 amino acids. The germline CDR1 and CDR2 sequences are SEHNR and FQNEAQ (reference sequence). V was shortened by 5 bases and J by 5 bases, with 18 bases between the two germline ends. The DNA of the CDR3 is TGTGCCAGCAGCACCGGCGGCGGGTTCCCGTATGGCTACACCTTC. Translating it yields CASSTGGGFPYGYTF.

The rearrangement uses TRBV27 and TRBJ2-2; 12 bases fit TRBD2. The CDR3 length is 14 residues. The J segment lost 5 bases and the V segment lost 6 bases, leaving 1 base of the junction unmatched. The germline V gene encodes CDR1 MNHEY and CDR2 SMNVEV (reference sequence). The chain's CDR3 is CASSLAGGTGELFF. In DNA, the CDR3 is TGTGCCAGCAGCCTAGCGGGGGGGACCGGGGAGCTGTTTTTT.

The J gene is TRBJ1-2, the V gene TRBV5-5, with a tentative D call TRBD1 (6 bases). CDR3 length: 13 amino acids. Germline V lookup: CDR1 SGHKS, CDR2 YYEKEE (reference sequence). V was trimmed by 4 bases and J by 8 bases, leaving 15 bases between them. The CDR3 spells CASSPNREGGYTF. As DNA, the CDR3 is TGTGCCAGCAGCCCAAACAGGGAAGGAGGCTACACCTTC.

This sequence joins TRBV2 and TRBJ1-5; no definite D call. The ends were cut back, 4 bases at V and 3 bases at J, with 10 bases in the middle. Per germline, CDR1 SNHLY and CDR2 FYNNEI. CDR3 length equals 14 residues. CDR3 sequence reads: CASSVGRNNQPQHF. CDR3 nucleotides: TGTGCCAGCAGTGTGGGCAGGAACAATCAGCCCCAGCATTTT. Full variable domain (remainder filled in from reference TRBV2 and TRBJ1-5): EPEVTQTPSHQVTQMGQEVILRCVPISNHLYFYWYRQILGQKVEFLVSFYNNEISEKSEIFDDQFSVERPDGSNFTLKIRSTKLEDSAMYFCASSVGRNNQPQHFGDGTRLSIL.

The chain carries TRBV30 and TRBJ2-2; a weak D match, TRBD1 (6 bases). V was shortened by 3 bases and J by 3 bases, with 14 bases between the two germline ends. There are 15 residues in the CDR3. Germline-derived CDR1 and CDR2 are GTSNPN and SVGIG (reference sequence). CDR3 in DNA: TGTGCCTGGAGAACAGGGAAGTCTTACACCGGGGAGCTGTTTTTT. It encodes CAWRTGKSYTGELFF.

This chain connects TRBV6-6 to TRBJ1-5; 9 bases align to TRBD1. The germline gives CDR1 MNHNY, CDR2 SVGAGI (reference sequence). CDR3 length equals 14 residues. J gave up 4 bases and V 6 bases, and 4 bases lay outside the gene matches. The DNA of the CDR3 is TGTGCCAGCAGAACCGGGACAGGGAATCAGCCCCAGCATTTT. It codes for CASRTGTGNQPQHF.

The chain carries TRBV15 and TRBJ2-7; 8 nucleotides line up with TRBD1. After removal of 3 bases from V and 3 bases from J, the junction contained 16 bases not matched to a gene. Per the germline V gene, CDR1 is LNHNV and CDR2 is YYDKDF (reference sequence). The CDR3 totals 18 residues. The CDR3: CATSSHVSSGTGYYEQYF. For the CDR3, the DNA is TGTGCCACCAGCAGCCACGTTTCCTCCGGGACAGGCTACTACGAGCAGTACTTC.

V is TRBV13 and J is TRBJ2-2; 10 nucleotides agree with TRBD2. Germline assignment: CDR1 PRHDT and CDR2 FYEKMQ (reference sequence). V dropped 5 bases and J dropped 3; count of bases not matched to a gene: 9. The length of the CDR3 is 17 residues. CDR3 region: CASSRLLSGRDTGELFF. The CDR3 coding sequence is TGTGCCAGCAGCCGCCTACTAAGCGGGAGGGACACCGGGGAGCTGTTTTTT.

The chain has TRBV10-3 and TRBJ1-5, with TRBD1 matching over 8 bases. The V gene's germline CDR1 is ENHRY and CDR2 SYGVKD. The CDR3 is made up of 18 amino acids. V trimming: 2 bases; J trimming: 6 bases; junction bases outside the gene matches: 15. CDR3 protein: CAISEGSDRATSFQPQHF. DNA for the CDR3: TGTGCCATCAGTGAGGGGTCGGACAGGGCTACTTCGTTTCAGCCCCAGCATTTT.

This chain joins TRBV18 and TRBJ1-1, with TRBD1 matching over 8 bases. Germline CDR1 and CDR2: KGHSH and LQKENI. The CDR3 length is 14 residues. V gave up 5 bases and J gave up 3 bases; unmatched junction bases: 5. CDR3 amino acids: CASSSIQGDTEAFF. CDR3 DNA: TGTGCCAGCTCATCGATACAGGGGGACACTGAAGCTTTCTTT.

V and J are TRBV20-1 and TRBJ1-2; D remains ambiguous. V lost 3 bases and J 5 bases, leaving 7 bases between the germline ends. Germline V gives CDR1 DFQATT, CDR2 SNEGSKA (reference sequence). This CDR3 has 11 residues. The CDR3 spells CSARVLYGYTF. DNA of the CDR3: TGCAGTGCTAGGGTCCTATATGGCTACACCTTC.

The CDR3 here is CASSLNRGIKAFF. CDR3 DNA sequence: TGTGCCAGCAGCTTAAATCGAGGTATCAAAGCTTTCTTT. The chain has TRBV7-2 and TRBJ1-1; D is unclear. V was pared by 2 bases and J by 9 bases, with 13 bases between. The length of the CDR3 is 13 residues. CDR1 SGHTA and CDR2 FQGNSA come from the germline V gene.

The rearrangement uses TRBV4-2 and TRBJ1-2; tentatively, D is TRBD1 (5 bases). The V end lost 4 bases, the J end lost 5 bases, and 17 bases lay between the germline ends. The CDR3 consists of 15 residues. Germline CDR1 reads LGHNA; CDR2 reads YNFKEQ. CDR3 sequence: CASSPRQGTWYGYTF. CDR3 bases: TGTGCCAGCAGCCCCCGGCAGGGTACTTGGTATGGCTACACCTTC.

The CDR3 DNA reads TGTGCCAGCAGCCCCGTTAAGCGGGGGTTGAGGGATACGCAGTATTTT. As protein: CASSPVKRGLRDTQYF. The V and J genes are TRBV7-9 and TRBJ2-3; 8 bases line up with TRBD2. J gave up 6 bases and V 5 bases, and 13 bases lay outside the gene matches. The CDR3 is 16 amino acids. Germline V gene data show CDR1 as SEHNR and CDR2 as FQNEAQ (reference sequence).

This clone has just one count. The CDR3 region is CASSFSTTNEKLFF. In DNA, the CDR3 is TGTGCCAGCAGCTTTTCTACAACTAATGAAAAACTGTTTTTT. The chain carries TRBV7-9 and TRBJ1-4; no reliable D call. The CDR3 runs 14 residues. The V end lost 3 bases, the J end lost 0 bases, and 5 bases lay between the germline ends. The germline V gene has CDR1 SEHNR and CDR2 FQNEAQ (reference sequence).

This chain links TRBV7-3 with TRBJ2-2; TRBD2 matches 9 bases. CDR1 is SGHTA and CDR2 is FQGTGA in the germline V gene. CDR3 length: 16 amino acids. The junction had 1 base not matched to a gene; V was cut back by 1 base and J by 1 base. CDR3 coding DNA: TGTGCCAGCAGCTTAAATAGCGGGGGGAACACCGGGGAGCTGTTTTTT. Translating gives CASSLNSGGNTGELFF.

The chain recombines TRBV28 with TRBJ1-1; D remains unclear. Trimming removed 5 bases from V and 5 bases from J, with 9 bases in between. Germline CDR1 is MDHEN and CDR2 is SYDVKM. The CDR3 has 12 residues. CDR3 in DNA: TGTGCCAGCAGTCCCGGTAAGACTGAAGCTTTCTTT. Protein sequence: CASSPGKTEAFF.

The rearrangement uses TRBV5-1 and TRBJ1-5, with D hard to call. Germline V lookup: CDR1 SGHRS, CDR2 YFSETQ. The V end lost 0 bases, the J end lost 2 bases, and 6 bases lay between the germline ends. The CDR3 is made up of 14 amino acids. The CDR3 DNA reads TGCGCCAGCAGCTTGGGGGAGGGCAATCAGCCCCAGCATTTT. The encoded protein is CASSLGEGNQPQHF.

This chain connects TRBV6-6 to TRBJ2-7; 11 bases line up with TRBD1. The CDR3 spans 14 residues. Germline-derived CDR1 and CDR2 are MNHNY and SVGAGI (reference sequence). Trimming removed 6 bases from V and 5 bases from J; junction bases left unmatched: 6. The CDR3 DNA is TGTGCCAGCAGCCTCCGGGACAGGGGGAACGAGCAGTACTTC. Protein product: CASSLRDRGNEQYF.

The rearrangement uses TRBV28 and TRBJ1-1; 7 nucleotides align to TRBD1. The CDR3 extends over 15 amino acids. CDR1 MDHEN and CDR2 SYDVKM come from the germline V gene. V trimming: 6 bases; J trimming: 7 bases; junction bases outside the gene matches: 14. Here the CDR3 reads CASRTLTGDGGEAFF. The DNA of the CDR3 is TGTGCCAGCAGGACACTTACAGGGGACGGTGGTGAAGCTTTCTTT.